The clone carrying this TCR beta chain was observed a handful of times. Its matching antigen is unknown. The source of the sample is a study of beta chain features in type 1 diabetes. Study information: Analysis included over 100,000,000 sorted cells drawn from all samples.

The germline gives CDR1 SGHRS, CDR2 YFSETQ. This CDR3 has 14 residues. Trimming removed 5 bases from V and 5 bases from J; junction bases left unmatched: 8. The study, taken as a whole, reports: Moderate but significant shortening of TCRB CDR3s was recorded in all four CD4+ subsets from Type 1 diabetes patients.

The authors reverse transcribed all of the isolated RNA, so sequencing captured expressed TCRB transcripts. The repertoire was sequenced with immunoSEQ multiplex PCR; TCRdb's copy has only in-frame clones and lacks some. The sample has about 160,000 clones, around 10% seen once. This chain links TRBV5-1 with TRBJ2-7; 9 positions agree with TRBD1. What was sequenced was central memory CD4+ T cells from blood. This receptor was obtained from a man aged 30-40 years with type 1 diabetes. Here the CDR3 reads CASRPTGGFNEQYF. CDR3 nucleotide sequence: TGCGCCAGCAGGCCCACAGGGGGCTTCAACGAGCAGTACTTC.